These 18 T cell receptor beta chains were all obtained from the same sample, sequenced in a study of cytomegalovirus exposure and HLA in healthy donors. Profiled with immunoSEQ multiplex PCR; TCRdb holds only in-frame clones, not every one. The sample holds about 180,000 clones, 86% seen once. The sample was PBMCs. Receptors originate from a man between 18 and 35 years old in good health and CMV-seropositive.

A single count supports this clone. The V gene is TRBV7-2, the J gene TRBJ2-7, with TRBD2 identical over 11 bases. The trim removed 3 bases at V and 0 bases at J, leaving 10 bases unmatched. This CDR3 spans 18 amino acids. CDR1 SGHTA and CDR2 FQGNSA come from the germline V gene. CDR3 sequence: CASSFSSGGLLTSYEQYF. CDR3 sequence (DNA): TGTGCCAGCAGCTTCTCTAGCGGGGGGCTGCTCACCTCCTACGAGCAGTACTTC.

The CDR3 nucleotides are TGTGCCAGCCTGAGACAGGGGTCTCACGAGCAGTACTTC. It specifies CASLRQGSHEQYF. J is TRBJ2-7 and V is TRBV6-5, with TRBD1 matching over 8 bases. CDR1 and CDR2 from the germline V gene are MNHEY and SVGAGI. CDR3 length: 13 residues. V shed 8 bases, J shed 5 bases, and the junction held 8 bases outside the gene matches.

The chain combines TRBV9 with TRBJ2-3; D gene unclear. Germline CDR1 SGDLS, CDR2 YYNGEE. Trimming took off 4 bases at V and 8 bases at J, with 8 bases between the two ends. This CDR3 comprises 11 residues. The CDR3 region has the DNA TGTGCCAGCAGCATAAGTAGTACGCAGTATTTT. Translating gives CASSISSTQYF.

The chain combines TRBV9 with TRBJ1-1; 7 bases are a match to TRBD1. Losses at the gene ends were 0 bases for V and 6 bases for J; bases not matched to a gene: 8. CDR1 SGDLS and CDR2 YYNGEE come from the germline V gene. CDR3 length: 15 residues. CDR3 nucleotide sequence: TGTGCCAGCAGCGTAGGAAGGGGGCCGGGGGCTGAAGCTTTCTTT. It codes for CASSVGRGPGAEAFF.

The chain joins TRBV9 to TRBJ1-1; tentatively, D is TRBD1 (6 bases). The V end was cut by 3 bases, the J end by 6 bases, with 18 bases between. The length of the CDR3 is 15 residues. Germline CDR1 SGDLS, CDR2 YYNGEE. In DNA, the CDR3 is TGTGCCAGCAGCGACCCCCACACAGGGTCCCCTGAAGCTTTCTTT. This translates into CASSDPHTGSPEAFF.

In its sample, this clone was seen many times. The chain employs TRBV6-6 and TRBJ1-1; possibly TRBD1 for D (5 bases). Trimming cost V 8 bases and J 8 bases, with 6 bases left between them. Germline lookup yields CDR1 MNHNY and CDR2 SVGAGI (reference sequence). This CDR3 contains 9 residues. This CDR3 is CASGGEAFF. As DNA, the CDR3 is TGTGCCAGCGGGGGGGAAGCTTTCTTT.

The chain combines TRBV27 with TRBJ2-1, with 10 bases aligning to TRBD2. J gave up 5 bases and V 10 bases, and 2 bases lay outside the gene matches. Germline CDR1 is MNHEY and CDR2 is SMNVEV (reference sequence). The CDR3 has 12 amino acids. DNA of the CDR3: TGTGCCACACTAGCGGGAAACAATGAGCAGTTCTTC. Amino acids: CATLAGNNEQFF.

A single count supports this clone. The chain joins TRBV27 to TRBJ2-7, with D uncertain. This CDR3 region has 15 residues. The V gene's germline CDR1 is MNHEY and CDR2 SMNVEV (reference sequence). V was clipped by 6 bases and J by 2 bases, with 17 bases between them. This chain's CDR3 is CASREGSLGAYEQYF. As DNA, the CDR3 is TGTGCCAGCAGGGAAGGTTCCCTCGGAGCCTACGAGCAGTACTTC.

This clone was seen a few times. The chain is built from TRBV13 and TRBJ2-2, with TRBD2 matching over 7 bases. Trimming at V came to 1 base and at J to 7 bases, leaving 9 bases not matched to a gene. CDR3 length: 16 residues. Germline assignment: CDR1 PRHDT and CDR2 FYEKMQ (reference sequence). CDR3 region: CASSLVARESVGELFF. In DNA form, the CDR3 reads TGTGCCAGCAGCTTAGTCGCGCGGGAGAGCGTCGGGGAGCTGTTTTTT. Full variable domain (missing parts from reference TRBV13 and TRBJ2-2): AAGVIQSPRHLIKEKRETATLKCYPIPRHDTVYWYQQGPGQDPQFLISFYEKMQSDKGSIPDRFSAQQFSDYHSELNMSSLELGDSALYFCASSLVARESVGELFFGEGSRLTVL.

This clone was counted a few times. The chain recombines TRBV4-3 with TRBJ2-6; TRBD2 is a possible D gene (6 bases). The germline CDR1 and CDR2 sequences are LGHNA and YSLEER. The CDR3 is 16 residues long. V lost 1 base to trimming and J lost 4 bases, with 11 bases between them. As DNA, the CDR3 is TGCGCCAGCAGCCAAGTACGCGGGGTGGGGGCCAACGTCCTGACTTTC. Its protein product is CASSQVRGVGANVLTF.

Concerning this clone: This likely stems from a read error, as it lies one base from a far larger clone. The V call is TRBV11-3, the J call TRBJ1-1, with D uncertain. Trimming cost V 1 base and J 3 bases, with 6 bases left between them. CDR3 size: 13 residues. Germline-derived CDR1 and CDR2 are SGHNT and YENEEA. The CDR3 DNA reads TGTGCCAGCAGCTTAGGCCGGGACACTGAAGCTTTCTTT. It yields the protein CASSLGRDTEAFF.

V is TRBV6-5 and J is TRBJ2-7, with TRBD2 identical over 9 bases. V gave up 10 bases and J gave up 5 bases; unmatched junction bases: 12. Germline CDR1 and CDR2: MNHEY and SVGAGI. This CDR3 spans 14 amino acids. The DNA of the CDR3 is TGTGCCACTCGGCAAGCGGGAGGCCTAAACGAGCAGTACTTC. Translated, it gives CATRQAGGLNEQYF.

The chain employs TRBV30 and TRBJ2-3; 7 bases align to TRBD2. With 0 bases clipped from V and 4 bases from J, the junction kept 4 bases outside the gene matches. Germline lookup yields CDR1 GTSNPN and CDR2 SVGIG (reference sequence). This CDR3 spans 14 amino acids. The DNA of the CDR3 is TGTGCCTGGAGTGTTGGGGGGGTTTCAGATACGCAGTATTTT. The encoded protein is CAWSVGGVSDTQYF.

This clone came up a few times. V is TRBV19 and J is TRBJ2-7, with 9 nucleotides matching TRBD1. The V segment lost 4 bases and the J segment 7 bases; nucleotides outside the gene matches: 8. CDR3 size: 14 residues. Germline V lookup: CDR1 LNHDA, CDR2 SQIVND (reference sequence). The CDR3 sequence: CASSNTGTGREQYF. The CDR3 bases are TGTGCCAGTAGTAACACCGGGACAGGGAGGGAGCAGTACTTC.

The chain carries TRBV6-5 and TRBJ1-2, with a possible D match to TRBD1 (6 bases). This CDR3 has 14 residues. Germline lookup yields CDR1 MNHEY and CDR2 SVGAGI. Trimming removed 0 bases at V and 8 bases at J, with 13 bases between. DNA of the CDR3: TGTGCCAGCAGTTACTCGATTTCGGGGGGCGGCTACACCTTC. The encoded protein is CASSYSISGGGYTF.

The V call is TRBV25-1, the J call TRBJ2-7, with TRBD1 matching 7 bases. The trim removed 3 bases at V and 3 bases at J, leaving 5 bases unmatched. The CDR3 runs to 14 residues. Germline lookup yields CDR1 MGHDK and CDR2 SYGVNS. The CDR3 reads CASSEGTDFYEQYF. Written as DNA, the CDR3 is TGTGCCAGCAGTGAGGGGACAGATTTCTACGAGCAGTACTTC.

The genes are TRBV5-5 and TRBJ2-7; D gene unclear. The CDR3 consists of 13 residues. Germline V gene data show CDR1 as SGHKS and CDR2 as YYEKEE (reference sequence). Trimming took off 0 bases at V and 4 bases at J, with 8 bases between the two ends. CDR3 DNA sequence: TGTGCCAGCAGCTTGGAACCTAATTACGAGCAGTACTTC. Its translation is CASSLEPNYEQYF.

V gene TRBV4-1 combines with J gene TRBJ2-1, with D uncertain. This CDR3 has 13 residues. V was pared by 0 bases and J by 7 bases, with 7 bases between. CDR1 MGHRA and CDR2 YSYEKL come from the germline V gene. This CDR3 is CASSQDPRNEQFF. The CDR3 coding sequence is TGCGCCAGCAGCCAAGATCCGAGAAATGAGCAGTTCTTC.